This TCR beta chain was sequenced during a study of CXCR3-negative and CXCR3-positive naive CD8 T cells. About the study: The dataset comprises 110 million to 150 million TRB reads in total, with about 1.5 +/- 0.3 million reads per library. Study observations and caveats: When CXCR3-positive naive cells were set against CXCR3-negative naive cells, the former had more hydrophobic TRB CDR3s. Naive CXCR3-positive and CXCR3-negative cells shared TRBV-TRBJ usage; memory cells diverged. Memory CD8+ cells showed much lower diversity, while both naive subsets displayed comparably high diversity. For the naive subsets, surface CD5 was similar, and TCR strength was inferred from TRB CDR3 properties.

A remark on this clonotype: The target antigen is unknown.

The CDR3 is 14 amino acids. Germline values: CDR1 SEHNR, CDR2 FQNEAQ (reference sequence). UMI-tagged TRB cDNA libraries were built via 5' RACE. TCRdb processed the 5' RACE reads again and assigns one entry to each CDR3 protein, with no DNA. The sample holds under 110,000 distinct CDR3 sequences. The receptor was derived from a human donor in good health. Some clones in this sample may be carry-over from other donors' samples. V gene TRBV7-9 combines with J gene TRBJ1-1; TCRdb lists TRBD1, though no DNA is available to test this call. Sequencing was performed on naive CXCR3+ CD8+ T cells from blood. Sample subset: CD45RO-CCR7+CD27+CD95- naive CD8+ T cells expressing CXCR3 (TNR3+). CDR3 sequence: CASSSGTMETEAFF.